This T cell receptor beta chain was observed in a study of identical twins. Ten or more counts support this clonotype. Its antigen is still unknown. The junction and the germline gene differ at one end; a read error may be behind it. General observations from the study: Zero-insertion analyses could be partly confounded by invariant MAIT and iNKT cells. These conclusions were based on statistical analysis (cross-sectional, not following the same donors). Cord blood beta clonotypes that were abundant carried fewer insertions, and memory repertoires showed no such trend. Less excess twin sharing appeared in beta out-of-frame sequences.

CDR3 length: 11 amino acids. TCRdb used MiXCR to reprocess the 5' RACE reads, holding one entry per CDR3 protein. The top ten hold around 8.3% of the sample, which has roughly 250,000 distinct CDR3 sequences, about an eighth seen once. This clonotype was obtained from a woman younger than 30 in good health. The material sequenced was memory (CD45RO+) T cells sorted from blood. The V gene is TRBV12-3 or TRBV12-4, the J gene TRBJ2-7, with D unresolved. The CDR3 nucleotides are TGTGCCAGCAGAACCTCCTCCGAGCAGTACTTC. It codes for CASRTSSEQYF.